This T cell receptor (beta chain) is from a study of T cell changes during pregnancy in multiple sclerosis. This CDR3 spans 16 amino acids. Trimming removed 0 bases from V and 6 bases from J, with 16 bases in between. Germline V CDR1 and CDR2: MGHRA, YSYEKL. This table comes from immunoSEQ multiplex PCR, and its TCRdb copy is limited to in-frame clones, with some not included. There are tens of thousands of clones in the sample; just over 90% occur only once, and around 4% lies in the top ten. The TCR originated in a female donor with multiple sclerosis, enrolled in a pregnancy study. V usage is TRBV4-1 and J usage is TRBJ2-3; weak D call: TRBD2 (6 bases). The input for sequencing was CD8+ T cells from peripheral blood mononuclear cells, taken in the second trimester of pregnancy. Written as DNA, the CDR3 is TGCGCCAGCAGCCAAGATCGGGACTTTACGGAGGATACGCAGTATTTT. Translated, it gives CASSQDRDFTEDTQYF.